The clone carrying this T cell receptor beta chain has a handful of counts. This sample stems from a study of blood T cell repertoires in COVID-19. Across the study: COVID-19 samples, acute and convalescent, were from the United States, Italy and Spain. Nucleic acid was either cDNA or gDNA, and it came from T cells, B-cell-depleted T cells, or PBMCs.

This CDR3 has 15 residues. In germline, CDR1 is SGHNT, CDR2 YYREEE (reference sequence). After removal of 4 bases from V and 7 bases from J, the junction contained 7 bases not matched to a gene. In the authors' workflow: From reference gene primer amplification, estimates of nucleated cell counts were derived. Method: immunoSEQ multiplex PCR; TCRdb's copy keeps in-frame clones and lacks some. That table supplies the V and J calls and clone size; D and trimming were determined from the DNA. Among approximately 280,000 clones, around 88% were seen once, and the ten largest hold about 4.6%. This sequence was found in a man in his forties with acute or convalescent COVID-19. Input material: peripheral blood. The chain links TRBV5-4 to TRBJ1-4; 10 positions match TRBD1. In nucleotides, the CDR3 is TGTGCCAGCAGCCCCCGGGGACAGGGGACTGAAAAACTGTTTTTT. Translated, it gives CASSPRGQGTEKLFF.